The present TCR beta chain was sequenced within a study of OX40 agonist ivuxolimab in advanced cancers. Looking at the study overall: People in dose escalation had one of these cancers: hepatocellular carcinoma, melanoma, renal cell or head and neck cancer.

Using immunoSEQ multiplex PCR, the repertoire was profiled, and TCRdb retains in-frame clones only, with some absent. The sample contains about 66,000 clones, 86% of which appear only once. There are 14 residues in the CDR3. Germline CDR1 and CDR2: SNHLY and FYNNEI. V shed 8 bases and J shed 3 bases, with 16 bases lying between them. The chain carries TRBV2 and TRBJ1-2; perhaps TRBD1 as D (6 bases). The TCR was taken from an adult with an advanced solid tumor such as melanoma, head and neck, liver or kidney cancer. The specimen was CD4+ or CD8+ T cells sorted from blood, collected in a trial of the OX40 agonist ivuxolimab. Here the CDR3 reads CASRSGGAYYGYTF. The CDR3 region has the DNA TGTGCCAGCCGATCCGGGGGCGCATACTATGGCTACACCTTC.